This T cell receptor (beta chain) is from a study of monozygotic twins with inflammatory bowel disease. The CDR3 runs 12 residues. Reprocessing the 5' RACE reads, TCRdb reports a single entry for every CDR3 protein and omits DNA. The listing records approximately 420,000 distinct CDR3 sequences. This rearrangement joins TRBV12-3 or TRBV12-4 to TRBJ1-2. Source material: blood. The sequence was obtained from a human donor with ulcerative colitis or Crohn's disease, or a healthy co-twin of an affected twin (not recorded which). The CDR3 here is CASSSWSYGYTF.